Sequencing of this TCR beta chain was carried out in a study of blood T cell repertoires in COVID-19. V shed 4 bases and J shed 2 bases, with 18 bases lying between them. This CDR3 is built from 16 residues. CDR1 and CDR2 (germline): LGHDT, YNNKEL (reference sequence). Method: immunoSEQ multiplex PCR; TCRdb's copy keeps in-frame clones and lacks some. The sample includes roughly 45,000 clones, 89% of them seen just once. The TCR originated in a human donor in a cohort sampled during active COVID-19. The sample comprised peripheral blood. The rearrangement joins TRBV3-1 (or the pseudogene TRBV3-2) to TRBJ2-7; D is unresolved. The CDR3 protein is CASSPHGDPSTYEQYF. DNA of the CDR3: TGTGCCAGCAGCCCCCACGGAGACCCATCTACCTACGAGCAGTACTTC.